The T cell receptor (beta chain) under discussion was sequenced for a study of T cell responses to AZD1222 COVID-19 vaccine. Here immunoSEQ multiplex PCR was the method, and the copy in TCRdb shows in-frame clones only, minus some. The sample records more than 150,000 clones, 85% to 95% being singletons. Trimming removed 2 bases at V and 4 bases at J, with 8 bases between. CDR1 SGHTA and CDR2 FQGTGA come from the germline V gene. The CDR3 is 13 residues long. This chain links TRBV7-3 with TRBJ1-1; no definite D call. The sequenced sample was peripheral blood, obtained on day 0 of AZD1222 vaccination. This sequence originates from an adult in good health. The CDR3 sequence: CASSLAGVTEAFF. The CDR3 DNA reads TGTGCCAGCAGCTTAGCTGGGGTCACTGAAGCTTTCTTT.